This TCR beta chain was captured by sequencing in a study of graft-versus-host responses after intestinal transplantation. Turning to the study itself: As for transplant type, recipients had multivisceral, liver-intestinal, or isolated intestinal grafts. Every one of the recipients received anti-thymocyte globulin induction and afterwards took tacrolimus and steroids for 3 to 4 years. Study observations and caveats: Some GvH clones were seen earlier in gut or blood, suggesting intestinal origin.

Sorting was performed after the reaction on proliferating CFSE-low CD3+CD4+ and CD3+CD8+ responders. The CDR3 is 14 amino acids. Germline V gives CDR1 LNHNV, CDR2 YYDKDF (reference sequence). The ends lost 0 bases at V and 15 bases at J; junction bases unmatched: 11. Libraries were prepared by immunoSEQ multiplex PCR; TCRdb keeps only in-frame clonotypes and omits some of them. The profile shows around 25,000 clones, around 40% of them singletons. This TCR was sampled from a human patient who received an intestinal transplant. Sequencing used alloreactive CD4+ T cells from a mixed lymphocyte reaction culture, obtained before intestinal transplant. The sample's subset: CFSE-low proliferating T cells sorted from approximately six-day pre-transplant mixed lymphocyte reaction (GvH or HvG direction). The chain recombines TRBV15 with TRBJ2-1, with 7 bases identical to TRBD1. The CDR3: CATSRDPRQGDRFF. CDR3 coding DNA: TGTGCCACCAGCAGAGATCCTCGACAGGGCGATCGGTTCTTC.